These T cell receptor beta chains were read from a single sample in a study of cytomegalovirus exposure and HLA in healthy donors. The method was immunoSEQ multiplex PCR; TCRdb's version includes in-frame clones alone and lacks a portion of them. The sample consists of some 130,000 clones, approximately 70% of them appearing once. Specimen: PBMCs. The receptors shown here come from a human donor in good health. CDR3s include the opening cysteine and the closing phenylalanine or tryptophan. D genes are given only for firm matches. Clone size is stated in some rows and not others, as once, few, many or a class when expanded.

J gene | V gene | clone size | D gene | CDR3 protein | CDR3 DNA
TRBJ2-7 | TRBV27 | NA | TRBD1 | CASSPWDRVFEQYF | TGTGCCAGCAGTCCTTGGGACAGGGTGTTTGAGCAGTACTTC
TRBJ2-7 | TRBV5-1 | few | NA | CASSGGQSYEQYF | TGCGCCAGCAGCGGGGGACAATCCTACGAGCAGTACTTC
TRBJ2-1 | TRBV10-3 | NA | TRBD2 | CAIRATSGAINEQFF | TGTGCCATCAGAGCGACTAGCGGTGCTATCAATGAGCAGTTCTTC
TRBJ2-7 | TRBV18 | NA | NA | CASSPPSSYEQYF | TGTGCCAGCTCACCCCCGAGCTCCTACGAGCAGTACTTC
TRBJ2-7 | TRBV7-9 | NA | NA | CASSLVVHEQYF | TGTGCCAGCAGCTTAGTCGTTCACGAGCAGTACTTC
TRBJ1-5 | TRBV28 | NA | TRBD1 | CASSYRGPSNQPQHF | TGTGCCAGCAGTTACAGGGGCCCGAGCAATCAGCCCCAGCATTTT
TRBJ2-5 | TRBV11-2 | NA | NA | CASSLERTGTQYF | TGTGCCAGCAGCTTAGAACGCACCGGGACCCAGTACTTC
TRBJ2-5 | TRBV11-1 | NA | NA | CASSQLRGRRQETQYF | TGTGCCAGCAGCCAACTCAGGGGTAGACGCCAAGAGACCCAGTACTTC
TRBJ2-7 | TRBV6-5 | few | TRBD2 | CASRASGSASYEQYF | TGTGCCAGCAGAGCTAGCGGGAGCGCATCCTACGAGCAGTACTTC
TRBJ2-7 | TRBV5-8 | NA | NA | CASSYGQSEQYF | TGTGCCAGCAGCTACGGACAAAGCGAGCAGTACTTC
TRBJ2-6 | TRBV19 | NA | NA | CASSAQGPGANVLTF | TGTGCCAGTAGTGCCCAGGGGCCTGGGGCCAACGTCCTGACTTTC
TRBJ1-1 | TRBV11-3 | few | TRBD1 | CASSRGTARNTEAFF | TGTGCCAGCAGCCGCGGGACAGCCCGAAACACTGAAGCTTTCTTT
TRBJ2-7 | TRBV6-6 | NA | NA | CASRTTSNEQYF | TGTGCCAGCAGGACTACCTCGAACGAGCAGTACTTC
TRBJ1-4 | TRBV5-5 | NA | NA | CASSSWTVQEKLFF | TGTGCCAGCAGCTCTTGGACAGTCCAAGAAAAACTGTTTTTT
TRBJ2-7 | TRBV18 | NA | NA | CASSQLLYDEQYF | TGTGCCAGCTCACAACTACTTTACGACGAGCAGTACTTC
TRBJ2-1 | TRBV10-3 | few | NA | CAISDLARQDNEQFF | TGTGCCATCAGTGATTTGGCTCGGCAGGACAATGAGCAGTTCTTC
TRBJ2-7 | TRBV10-3 | NA | NA | CAISSSYEQYF | TGTGCCATCAGTTCATCCTACGAGCAGTACTTC
TRBJ1-5 | TRBV4-1 | NA | NA | CASSQDRGWDQPQHF | TGCGCCAGCAGCCAAGACCGAGGGTGGGATCAGCCCCAGCATTTT
TRBJ1-5 | TRBV4-3 | NA | NA | CASSQALVNQPQHF | TGCGCCAGCAGCCAAGCCCTAGTTAATCAGCCCCAGCATTTT
TRBJ2-1 | TRBV5-4 | NA | NA | CASSKLPGQMNEQFF | TGTGCCAGCAGCAAGCTCCCGGGACAAATGAATGAGCAGTTCTTC
TRBJ2-7 | TRBV7-8 | NA | NA | CASSPHENSYEQYF | TGTGCCAGCAGCCCCCACGAGAACTCCTACGAGCAGTACTTC
TRBJ2-7 | TRBV7-8 | NA | NA | CASSPGHLYEQYF | TGTGCCAGCAGCCCGGGACATTTATACGAGCAGTACTTC
TRBJ2-5 | TRBV6-4 | NA | TRBD2 | CASSDGPSGRDPWETQYF | TGTGCCAGCAGTGACGGGCCTAGCGGGAGGGATCCTTGGGAGACCCAGTACTTC
TRBJ2-2 | TRBV18 | NA | NA | CASSPDTNTGELFF | TGTGCCAGCTCCCCCGACACGAACACCGGGGAGCTGTTTTTT
TRBJ2-1 | TRBV7-2 | few | TRBD2 | CASSLVAGTSGYNEQFF | TGTGCCAGCAGCTTAGTGGCTGGGACTAGCGGCTACAATGAGCAGTTCTTC
TRBJ2-4 | TRBV28 | NA | NA | CASRSGGIQYF | TGTGCCAGCAGGTCCGGGGGCATTCAGTACTTC
TRBJ1-5 | TRBV6-5 | few | TRBD1 | CASSPGTGSVQPQHF | TGTGCCAGCAGTCCCGGGACAGGATCTGTTCAGCCCCAGCATTTT
TRBJ2-1 | TRBV28 | few | NA | CASSLILAGNEQFF | TGTGCCAGCAGTTTAATACTAGCCGGCAATGAGCAGTTCTTC
TRBJ2-1 | TRBV29-1 | NA | NA | CSVDKNTFSYNEQFF | TGCAGCGTCGACAAGAACACATTCTCCTACAATGAGCAGTTCTTC
TRBJ2-3 | TRBV5-1 | NA | TRBD2 | CASSLEVLAGGPSTDTQYF | TGCGCCAGCAGCTTGGAAGTACTAGCGGGAGGGCCGAGCACAGATACGCAGTATTTT
TRBJ2-1 | TRBV5-6 | NA | NA | CASSSQGVEQFF | TGTGCCAGCAGCTCACAGGGTGTTGAGCAGTTCTTC
TRBJ2-1 | TRBV9 | NA | TRBD1 | CASSVGGQASSYNEQFF | TGTGCCAGCAGCGTAGGAGGACAGGCTAGCTCCTACAATGAGCAGTTCTTC
TRBJ2-1 | TRBV18 | NA | TRBD2 | CASSRTSGRNEQFF | TGTGCCAGCTCACGGACTAGCGGGAGGAATGAGCAGTTCTTC
TRBJ2-5 | TRBV14 | NA | NA | CASSQRLTGTQYF | TGTGCCAGCAGCCAAAGGCTGACGGGGACCCAGTACTTC
TRBJ2-3 | TRBV5-4 | NA | TRBD2 | CASSGGDGNTDTQYF | TGTGCCAGCAGCGGGGGGGACGGAAACACAGATACGCAGTATTTT
TRBJ1-1 | TRBV7-9 | NA | TRBD1 | CASSPQDRGRYTEAFF | TGTGCCAGCAGCCCCCAGGACAGGGGGCGGTACACTGAAGCTTTCTTT
TRBJ2-7 | TRBV15 | NA | TRBD1 | CATSLGQIYEQYF | TGTGCCACCAGTCTGGGACAGATCTACGAGCAGTACTTC
TRBJ2-2 | TRBV9 | NA | TRBD2 | CASSPTSDTGELFF | TGTGCCAGCAGCCCCACTAGCGACACCGGGGAGCTGTTTTTT
TRBJ2-7 | TRBV7-9 | NA | NA | CASSSPGLEYEQYF | TGTGCCAGCAGCTCTCCGGGACTTGAATACGAGCAGTACTTC
TRBJ2-1 | TRBV19 | NA | NA | CASSILGPSYNEQFF | TGTGCCAGTAGTATCCTCGGTCCCTCCTACAATGAGCAGTTCTTC
TRBJ2-7 | TRBV19 | NA | NA | CASRLGGQPYYEQYF | TGTGCCAGTAGATTGGGGGGACAGCCCTACTACGAGCAGTACTTC
TRBJ2-7 | TRBV28 | NA | NA | CASSFSHMEQYF | TGTGCCAGCAGTTTTAGTCATATGGAGCAGTACTTC
TRBJ2-1 | TRBV28 | NA | TRBD2 | CASSSSGRGDEQFF | TGTGCCAGCAGTTCCAGCGGGAGGGGCGATGAGCAGTTCTTC
TRBJ2-3 | TRBV10-1 | few | TRBD2 | CASSSTSSGTQYF | TGCGCCAGCAGTTCGACTAGCTCGGGGACGCAGTATTTT
TRBJ1-4 | TRBV2 | NA | NA | CASNKGVGEKLFF | TGTGCCAGCAACAAGGGGGTAGGAGAAAAACTGTTTTTT
TRBJ1-1 | TRBV9 | NA | NA | CASSVGGRTEAFF | TGTGCCAGCAGCGTAGGGGGGAGGACTGAAGCTTTCTTT
TRBJ2-5 | TRBV12-2 | few | NA | CASRPGGMAGRPRGTQYF | TGTGCAAGTCGCCCCGGGGGGATGGCAGGCCGACCCCGGGGGACCCAGTACTTC
TRBJ2-4 | TRBV5-1 | NA | NA | CASSLATGGGNIQYF | TGCGCCAGCAGCTTAGCGACAGGTGGGGGAAACATTCAGTACTTC
TRBJ1-2 | TRBV5-1 | NA | NA | CASSGTQGNYGYTF | TGCGCCAGCAGCGGGACTCAGGGCAACTATGGCTACACCTTC
TRBJ2-7 | TRBV23-1 | few | TRBD1 | CASTRTGGYEQYF | TGCGCCAGCACTCGGACAGGGGGTTACGAGCAGTACTTC
TRBJ2-2 | TRBV29-1 | few | TRBD1 | CSVEDRGGLPGELFF | TGCAGCGTTGAGGACAGGGGTGGATTACCCGGGGAGCTGTTTTTT
TRBJ2-3 | TRBV27 | NA | TRBD1 | CASSSWDREGLQYF | TGTGCCAGCAGTTCATGGGACAGGGAGGGGTTGCAGTATTTT
TRBJ2-1 | TRBV7-9 | once | TRBD2 | CASSLRLARTTEVYNEQFF | TGTGCCAGCAGCTTACGACTAGCTAGGACTACCGAGGTGTACAATGAGCAGTTCTTC
TRBJ2-5 | TRBV6-1 | once | NA | CASSDQGRETQYF | TGTGCCAGCAGTGATCAGGGGAGAGAGACCCAGTACTTC
TRBJ2-1 | TRBV7-2 | NA | NA | CASSLVGGPSYNEQFF | TGTGCCAGCAGCTTAGTCGGGGGGCCATCCTACAATGAGCAGTTCTTC
TRBJ2-7 | TRBV14 | NA | NA | CASSWSSYEQYF | TGTGCCAGCAGTTGGAGCTCCTACGAGCAGTACTTC
TRBJ2-7 | TRBV9 | NA | NA | CASSESGLSSYEQYF | TGTGCCAGCAGCGAAAGCGGCCTAAGCTCCTACGAGCAGTACTTC
TRBJ2-1 | TRBV5-6 | NA | NA | CASSSPTGYNEQFF | TGTGCCAGCAGCTCCCCGACTGGGTACAATGAGCAGTTCTTC
TRBJ2-7 | TRBV4-2 | NA | TRBD2 | CASSPGTSDTYEQYF | TGTGCCAGCAGCCCCGGGACTAGCGACACCTACGAGCAGTACTTC
TRBJ2-7 | TRBV27 | NA | TRBD2 | CASSLGGSRVSYEQYF | TGTGCCAGCAGTTTGGGCGGGAGCAGAGTGTCCTACGAGCAGTACTTC